Below, 24 T cell receptor beta chains from the same sample are listed, as sequenced in a study of identical twins (dated by TCRdb to the mid-2010s). The library came from 5' RACE. The data were produced on an Illumina HiSeq 2000. Starting from the raw public reads, TCRdb applied fastp trimming at Q25, assembled clones with MiXCR and retained in-frame beta chains. Entries that share a CDR3 protein sequence are merged under the most common genes and DNA. The sample records some 270,000 distinct CDR3 sequences, about 8.5% of which are singletons. The ten largest clones add up to less than 4% of the sample. In addition, the sample was reused for a study of yellow fever vaccine responses in identical twins.

The sequencing input was CD8+ T cells sorted from blood. These TCRs come from a woman between 18 and 29 years old in good health.

This clonotype was observed a few times. The rearrangement links TRBV6-2 or TRBV6-3 to TRBJ2-7; a weak D match, TRBD2 (5 bases). Between the trimmed V and J ends, which lost 0 bases and 0 bases, there was a span of 9 bases. The length of the CDR3 is 15 residues. Germline V gene lookup returns CDR1 MNHEY and CDR2 SVGEGT. In DNA form, the CDR3 reads TGTGCCAGCAGTTACTCCGGGGATAGCTCCTACGAGCAGTACTTC. This encodes CASSYSGDSSYEQYF.

This clonotype was found many times. CDR3: CASSPDLPGELFF. For the CDR3, the DNA is TGCGCCAGCAGCCCGGACCTCCCCGGGGAGCTGTTTTTT. The genes are TRBV5-1 and TRBJ2-2; D uncertain. V shed 4 bases and J shed 6 bases, with 10 bases lying between them. This CDR3 region has 13 residues. Germline V CDR1 and CDR2: SGHRS, YFSETQ.

This chain joins TRBV23-1 and TRBJ2-3; a weak D match, TRBD2 (6 bases). TRBV23-1 is assigned to the ORF class and has an uncertain function. The V end lost 7 bases, the J end lost 0 bases, and 17 bases lay between the germline ends. The CDR3 runs 16 residues. CDR3 sequence reads: CASIRSPSASTDTQYF. DNA for the CDR3: TGCGCCAGCATTAGGAGTCCTAGCGCTAGCACAGATACGCAGTATTTT.

The rearrangement joins TRBV10-2 to TRBJ2-5, with TRBD1 matching over 10 bases. The CDR3 runs to 15 residues. V shed 4 bases, J shed 2 bases, and the junction held 4 bases outside the gene matches. Germline lookup yields CDR1 WSHSY and CDR2 SAAADI. Here the CDR3 DNA reads TGCGCCAGCAGTGGGTGGGACAGGGGACAAGAGACCCAGTACTTC. Protein: CASSGWDRGQETQYF.

This clonotype showed up just a few times. The chain employs TRBV2 and TRBJ2-7; D remains ambiguous. Trimming left V 6 bases short and J 7 bases short, with 16 bases between. Germline CDR1 reads SNHLY; CDR2 reads FYNNEI. The CDR3 loop spans 13 amino acids. CDR3 DNA sequence: TGTGCCAGCAGGGGCGGATCGGTTTGGGAGCAGTACTTC. This codes for CASRGGSVWEQYF.

This clonotype was counted a few times. A junction boundary mismatches the germline segment, possibly from a read error. V gene TRBV12-3 or TRBV12-4 combines with J gene TRBJ1-4; D is perhaps TRBD1 (5 bases). The CDR3 has 14 amino acids. CDR3 nucleotide sequence: TGTGCCAGCACCCTCGAAGGCGGGGGTGAAAAACAGTTTTTT. Its protein is CASTLEGGGEKQFF.

The V and J genes are TRBV7-9 and TRBJ2-3; D might be TRBD2 (6 bases). The CDR3 covers 17 residues. V lost 1 base and J 0 bases, leaving 14 bases between the germline ends. Germline V gene data show CDR1 as SEHNR and CDR2 as FQNEAQ (reference sequence). The CDR3 here is CASSLVGGPFSTDTQYF. For the CDR3, the DNA is TGTGCCAGCAGCTTAGTGGGGGGACCATTTAGCACAGATACGCAGTATTTT.

Many counts were recorded for this clonotype. The chain joins TRBV28 to TRBJ2-5; tentative D call: TRBD1 (7 bases). V was pared by 6 bases and J by 7 bases, with 18 bases between. The germline V gene encodes CDR1 MDHEN and CDR2 SYDVKM. The CDR3 consists of 14 residues. Here the CDR3 DNA reads TGTGCCAGCAGGGGACAGTATTCGGGAGTGACCCAGTACTTC. Translation gives CASRGQYSGVTQYF.

This clonotype was observed a handful of times. One end of the junction fails to match germline, which may point to a read error. The V call is TRBV7-7, the J call TRBJ2-5, with 7 bases lining up with TRBD2. The CDR3 is made up of 17 amino acids. The germline CDR1 and CDR2 sequences are SSHAT and FNYEAQ (reference sequence). CDR3 amino acids: CASSLATGGLPQETQYF. The CDR3 DNA reads TGTGCTAGCAGCTTAGCGACGGGAGGCCTTCCCCAAGAGACCCAGTACTTC.

A few counts support this clonotype. The V call is TRBV27, the J call TRBJ2-7; D might be TRBD1 (6 bases). The length of the CDR3 is 12 residues. Germline CDR1 is MNHEY and CDR2 is SMNVEV (reference sequence). V dropped 6 bases and J dropped 5 bases, with 11 bases sitting between them. The CDR3 sequence: CASSTTGNEQYF. DNA of the CDR3: TGTGCCAGCAGCACCACAGGGAACGAGCAGTACTTC.

The rearrangement links TRBV29-1 to TRBJ2-1; 7 bases line up with TRBD2. Germline V gene data show CDR1 as SQVTM and CDR2 as ANQGSEA. Unmatched junction bases numbered 6, after V lost 6 bases and J lost 7 bases. This CDR3 has 12 residues. In DNA, the CDR3 is TGCAGCGTAAAGCGGGGAGGGAATGAGCAGTTCTTC. Amino acid sequence: CSVKRGGNEQFF.

This sequence joins TRBV7-9 and TRBJ1-2; unclear D gene. CDR1 and CDR2 from the germline V gene are SEHNR and FQNEAQ (reference sequence). The CDR3 has 14 residues. The V end lost 3 bases, the J end lost 8 bases, and 16 bases lay between the germline ends. The CDR3 DNA reads TGTGCCAGCAGCTTGACCGCTGGGATTGACGGCTACACCTTC. Protein: CASSLTAGIDGYTF.

This chain uses TRBV6-2 or TRBV6-3 with TRBJ2-5, with TRBD2 matching over 7 bases. This CDR3 spans 16 amino acids. The J segment lost 5 bases and the V segment lost 5 bases, leaving 14 bases of the junction unmatched. CDR1 and CDR2 (germline): MNHEY, SVGEGT. For the CDR3, the DNA is TGTGCCAGCAGTACCCATCTAGCGGAGGTGGGGGAGACCCAGTACTTC. Residues: CASSTHLAEVGETQYF.

Comments on this clonotype: The junction departs from the called germline gene at one end, perhaps through a read error. The chain has TRBV2 and TRBJ1-2; D is uncertain. The CDR3 contains 8 residues. CDR1 and CDR2 from the germline V gene are SNHLY and FYNNEI. DNA for the CDR3: TGTGCCAGCAGGGGCTTCACCTTC. Amino acid sequence: CASRGFTF.

This clonotype was picked up many times. The V gene is TRBV29-1, the J gene TRBJ2-7, with D possibly matching TRBD2 (6 bases). This CDR3 has 13 amino acids. The germline V gene has CDR1 SQVTM and CDR2 ANQGSEA. Deletions cut 4 bases from V and 5 bases from J, with 15 bases between. CDR3 DNA: TGCAGCGTTGTGGAGGGCCCGTCGGACGAGCAGTACTTC. Residues: CSVVEGPSDEQYF.

The rearrangement links TRBV6-5 to TRBJ2-1; D might be TRBD1 or TRBD2, each matching 5 bases. Between the trimmed V and J ends, which lost 0 bases and 8 bases, there was a span of 20 bases. CDR1 MNHEY and CDR2 SVGAGI come from the germline V gene. This CDR3 has 17 residues. CDR3 in amino acids: CASSYSYEGAVGDEQFF. CDR3 in DNA: TGTGCCAGCAGTTACTCGTACGAGGGAGCAGTGGGGGATGAGCAGTTCTTC.

This clonotype was counted ten times or more. This chain links TRBV7-9 with TRBJ2-2, with D tentatively TRBD2 (5 bases). The CDR3 loop spans 14 amino acids. Trimming stripped 5 bases from V and 2 bases from J, with 9 bases between. Germline values: CDR1 SEHNR, CDR2 FQNEAQ (reference sequence). The CDR3 protein is CASSPSGNTGELFF. The CDR3 DNA sequence: TGTGCCAGCAGCCCCTCGGGAAACACCGGGGAGCTGTTTTTT.

V gene TRBV7-9 combines with J gene TRBJ1-1, with D perhaps TRBD1 (6 bases). The ends were cut back, 9 bases at V and 5 bases at J, with 16 bases in the middle. Germline V gene data show CDR1 as SEHNR and CDR2 as FQNEAQ (reference sequence). This CDR3 spans 13 amino acids. In nucleotides, the CDR3 is TGTGCCAGTTATGAGGGGGGATCGACTGAAGCTTTCTTT. Its protein product is CASYEGGSTEAFF. The whole variable domain, remainder taken from reference TRBV7-9 and TRBJ1-1, is DTGVSQNPRHKITKRGQNVTFRCDPISEHNRLYWYRQTLGQGPEFLTYFQNEAQLEKSRLLSDRFSAERPKGSFSTLEIQRTEQGDSAMYLCASYEGGSTEAFFGQGTRLTVV.

This clonotype occurred a few times. This chain joins TRBV4-1 and TRBJ2-3; the match to TRBD2 covers 9 bases. Germline values: CDR1 MGHRA, CDR2 YSYEKL. Trimming cost V 1 base and J 5 bases; bases outside gene matches: 7. CDR3 length: 16 residues. CDR3 sequence reads: CASSQGAGGALDTQYF. The DNA of the CDR3 is TGCGCCAGCAGCCAAGGAGCGGGAGGAGCGTTAGATACGCAGTATTTT.

The chain has TRBV4-1 and TRBJ2-3; 7 nucleotides match TRBD1. This CDR3 comprises 17 residues. Per germline, CDR1 MGHRA and CDR2 YSYEKL. The ends lost 0 bases at V and 2 bases at J; junction bases unmatched: 8. The CDR3 region is CASSQDPPQGYTDTQYF. The CDR3 coding sequence is TGCGCCAGCAGCCAAGACCCCCCACAGGGGTACACAGATACGCAGTATTTT.

The CDR3 DNA follows: TGTGCCAGCAGCACGGCCATTAAGGATACGCAGTATTTT. As protein: CASSTAIKDTQYF. The genes are TRBV7-8 and TRBJ2-3, with D uncertain. CDR1 is SGHVS and CDR2 is FQNEAQ in the germline V gene. V lost 5 bases, J lost 6 bases, and 12 bases lay in between. The CDR3 covers 13 residues.

The table lists this clonotype with a few counts. The chain combines TRBV28 with TRBJ2-7; a possible D gene is TRBD1 (6 bases). This CDR3 has 19 amino acids. V was pared by 3 bases and J by 0 bases, with 24 bases between. The germline V gene has CDR1 MDHEN and CDR2 SYDVKM. The DNA of the CDR3 is TGTGCCAGCAGTTTTTCCTCCGCCGCTCAGACAGGTCTCTCCTACGAGCAGTACTTC. It encodes CASSFSSAAQTGLSYEQYF.

This clonotype was recorded a few times. This chain uses TRBV5-8 with TRBJ2-1; no reliable D call. Germline V gene lookup returns CDR1 SGHTS and CDR2 YDEGEE. V gave up 0 bases and J gave up 6 bases, with 13 bases separating them. The CDR3 sequence is 15 residues long. DNA for the CDR3: TGTGCCAGCAGCTTGGACGCCACTGGGTCCAATGAGCAGTTCTTC. Translating it yields CASSLDATGSNEQFF.

The genes are TRBV6-5 and TRBJ2-3; D might be TRBD2 (6 bases). The CDR3 runs to 15 residues. Trimming removed 0 bases from V and 6 bases from J, with 13 bases in between. From germline, CDR1 is MNHEY and CDR2 SVGAGI. CDR3 nucleotides: TGTGCCAGCAGTTACTCTGCCCCACGGGGGGATACGCAGTATTTT. This gives the protein CASSYSAPRGDTQYF.